The next 21 T cell receptor beta chains were all read from a single sample in a study of shared clonotypes between healthy human individuals. Using immunoSEQ multiplex PCR, the repertoire was profiled, and TCRdb retains in-frame clones only, with some absent. The table lists around 510,000 clones, about 80% of them singletons. The sequenced material came from PBMCs. These receptors were obtained from a woman in her forties in good health. Some clones in this sample may be carry-over from other donors' samples.

The rearrangement links TRBV5-1 to TRBJ2-1; D not certain. Trimming took off 1 base at V and 8 bases at J, with 10 bases between the two ends. This CDR3 contains 13 residues. The V gene's germline CDR1 is SGHRS and CDR2 YFSETQ. The CDR3 region is CASSLLGSDEQFF. The CDR3 nucleotides are TGCGCCAGCAGCTTGCTGGGTTCGGATGAGCAGTTCTTC.

The chain joins TRBV18 to TRBJ2-3, with 8 bases identical to TRBD2. V shed 4 bases and J 1 base; nucleotides not matched to a gene: 4. This CDR3 spans 15 amino acids. The germline gives CDR1 KGHSH, CDR2 LQKENI. The DNA for the CDR3 is TGTGCCAGCTCACAACGAGCGGGGGGCACAGATACGCAGTATTTT. Its translation is CASSQRAGGTDTQYF.

The sample holds a few counts of this clone. This chain joins TRBV5-1 and TRBJ1-2, with unresolved D. The CDR3 extends over 14 amino acids. Trimming shortened V by 0 bases and J by 2 bases, and 8 bases separated the two germline ends. The germline V gene has CDR1 SGHRS and CDR2 YFSETQ. The CDR3 bases are TGCGCCAGCAGCTTGGTTCCCGGGAACTATGGCTACACCTTC. Translated, it gives CASSLVPGNYGYTF. Looking up the rest from reference TRBV5-1 and TRBJ1-2 gives the full variable domain: KAGVTQTPRYLIKTRGQQVTLSCSPISGHRSVSWYQQTPGQGLQFLFEYFSETQRNKGNFPGRFSGRQFSNSRSEMNVSTLELGDSALYLCASSLVPGNYGYTFGSGTRLTVV.

The chain joins TRBV10-2 to TRBJ2-7; 10 bases align to TRBD2. The CDR3 runs to 14 residues. After removal of 6 bases from V and 2 bases from J, the junction contained 4 bases not matched to a gene. In germline, CDR1 is WSHSY, CDR2 SAAADI. The CDR3 DNA reads TGCGCCAGCAGGCAGCGGGAGGGCCCCTACGAGCAGTACTTC. It yields the protein CASRQREGPYEQYF.

The chain employs TRBV4-1 and TRBJ2-1; TRBD2 matches at 10 bases. Looked up from germline, CDR1 is MGHRA and CDR2 is YSYEKL. The CDR3 is 17 amino acids. V lost 2 bases and J lost 6; bases outside the gene matches: 10. DNA for the CDR3: TGCGCCAGCAGCCAACGAACAATAGCGGGAGGTGGCAATGAGCAGTTCTTC. The encoded protein is CASSQRTIAGGGNEQFF.

The V call is TRBV7-2, the J call TRBJ1-1; D is unresolved. The CDR3 is 12 amino acids. Trimming took 5 bases from V and 4 from J, leaving 8 bases between them. Germline loops: CDR1 SGHTA, CDR2 FQGNSA. In DNA, the CDR3 is TGTGCCAGCAGCAAGACTGGCACTGAAGCTTTCTTT. Its translation: CASSKTGTEAFF.

This clone appeared a single time. The genes are TRBV14 and TRBJ2-1; no clear D gene. CDR1 is SGHDN, CDR2 FVKESK, per germline. Trimming removed 4 bases at V and 3 bases at J, with 7 bases between. The CDR3 covers 13 residues. Here the CDR3 DNA reads TGTGCCAGCAGCCCGCCTAGCTACAATGAGCAGTTCTTC. Translating it yields CASSPPSYNEQFF.

This clone showed up just once. The V gene is TRBV9, the J gene TRBJ2-7, with 9 bases matching TRBD2. This CDR3 has 14 residues. The germline CDR1 and CDR2 sequences are SGDLS and YYNGEE. After removal of 1 base from V and 4 bases from J, the junction contained 3 bases not matched to a gene. The CDR3 DNA reads TGTGCCAGCAGCGTACATAGCGGGAGTTACGAGCAGTACTTC. It is translated as CASSVHSGSYEQYF.

The V and J genes are TRBV5-4 and TRBJ2-7, with 10 bases matching TRBD1. This CDR3 has 15 residues. The J segment lost 7 bases and the V segment lost 1 base, leaving 8 bases of the junction unmatched. CDR1 and CDR2 from the germline V gene are SGHNT and YYREEE (reference sequence). CDR3 nucleotide sequence: TGTGCCAGCAGCTTGCCCGGGACAGGGGTGAGGGAGCAGTACTTC. This encodes CASSLPGTGVREQYF.

A word on this clone: This sample includes further DNA sequences coding for the same CDR3. The chain has TRBV5-1 and TRBJ2-5, with a possible D match to TRBD1 (5 bases). The CDR3 totals 13 residues. V was clipped by 2 bases and J by 1 base, with 6 bases between them. Germline V gene lookup returns CDR1 SGHRS and CDR2 YFSETQ. Here the CDR3 DNA reads TGCGCCAGCAGCTTAGGGGCCCAAGAGACCCAGTACTTC. Amino acids: CASSLGAQETQYF.

Concerning this clone itself: One base separates it from a far larger clone, so it is likely a read error. The chain has TRBV29-1 and TRBJ1-1; 12 positions match TRBD1. From germline, CDR1 is SQVTM and CDR2 ANQGSEA. The length of the CDR3 is 14 residues. The CDR3 sequence is CSVSFGTGGTEALF. The CDR3 DNA follows: TGCAGCGTCTCCTTCGGGACAGGGGGCACTGAAGCTTTATTT.

The rearrangement uses TRBV10-3 and TRBJ2-1; the D gene is possibly TRBD2 (6 bases). V lost 2 bases, J lost 3 bases, and 11 bases lay in between. The germline gives CDR1 ENHRY, CDR2 SYGVKD. The CDR3 consists of 15 residues. DNA of the CDR3: TGTGCCATCAGTGAGGGGCGGGAAATCTACAATGAGCAGTTCTTC. Encoded protein: CAISEGREIYNEQFF.

The chain has TRBV5-1 and TRBJ2-5; unclear D gene. The CDR3 consists of 14 residues. Trimming shortened V by 1 base and J by 2 bases, and 9 bases separated the two germline ends. Per the germline V gene, CDR1 is SGHRS and CDR2 is YFSETQ. The CDR3: CASSLSVAQETQYF. In DNA form, the CDR3 reads TGCGCCAGCAGCTTGTCGGTAGCTCAAGAGACCCAGTACTTC.

The chain carries TRBV5-6 and TRBJ2-7, with TRBD2 matching 12 bases. This CDR3 comprises 17 residues. V shed 1 base, J shed 2 bases, and the junction held 7 bases outside the gene matches. CDR1 SGHDT and CDR2 YYEEEE come from the germline V gene. Here the CDR3 DNA reads TGTGCCAGCAGCTTGTTCCTAGCGGGAGGGGCCGCCTACGAGCAGTACTTC. Its translation is CASSLFLAGGAAYEQYF.

The rearrangement links TRBV28 to TRBJ1-3; possible D gene TRBD1, 5 bases. Per the germline V gene, CDR1 is MDHEN and CDR2 is SYDVKM. The CDR3 is 14 residues long. Between the trimmed V and J ends, which lost 6 bases and 2 bases, there was a span of 11 bases. CDR3 residues: CASSPRGAGNTIYF. DNA of the CDR3: TGTGCCAGCAGCCCCCGGGGGGCTGGAAACACCATATATTTT. The whole variable domain, filled in from reference TRBV28 and TRBJ1-3, reads DVKVTQSSRYLVKRTGEKVFLECVQDMDHENMFWYRQDPGLGLRLIYFSYDVKMKEKGDIPEGYSVSREKKERFSLILESASTNQTSMYLCASSPRGAGNTIYFGEGSWLTVV.

The rearrangement uses TRBV10-3 and TRBJ1-4, with D possibly matching TRBD1 (6 bases). From germline, CDR1 is ENHRY and CDR2 SYGVKD. This CDR3 contains 15 residues. Trimming took off 0 bases at V and 3 bases at J, with 8 bases between the two ends. CDR3 coding DNA: TGTGCCATCAGTGAGTCCAGGGGTGCTAATGAAAAACTGTTTTTT. Translating gives CAISESRGANEKLFF.

The rearrangement joins TRBV30 to TRBJ1-4, with D possibly matching TRBD1 (5 bases). The CDR3 totals 14 residues. Germline V lookup: CDR1 GTSNPN, CDR2 SVGIG (reference sequence). Trimming left V 0 bases short and J 8 bases short, with 13 bases between. The CDR3 DNA reads as TGTGCCTGGAGTGTAATGGGGGTGCGGGAAAAACTGTTTTTT. Translated: CAWSVMGVREKLFF.

Here the CDR3 DNA reads TGTGCCAGCAGCGTAGTTGACGCATATGGCTACACCTTC. This translates into CASSVVDAYGYTF. V and J are TRBV9 and TRBJ1-2; D unclear. Germline assignment: CDR1 SGDLS and CDR2 YYNGEE. The CDR3 length is 13 residues. The V end was cut by 0 bases, the J end by 5 bases, with 8 bases between.

V is TRBV7-3 and J is TRBJ2-1, with 11 nucleotides matching TRBD2. The germline CDR1 and CDR2 sequences are SGHTA and FQGTGA. CDR3 length: 16 amino acids. V dropped 5 bases and J dropped 8; count of bases not matched to a gene: 11. CDR3 loop: CASSPSLAGGFHEQFF. In DNA, the CDR3 is TGTGCCAGCAGCCCCTCGCTAGCGGGAGGTTTCCATGAGCAGTTCTTC.

This clone was picked up one time. A clone one base away is much larger, so this may be a read error. The chain recombines TRBV7-9 with TRBJ2-5; 8 nucleotides agree with TRBD1. The CDR3 is 14 residues long. Trimming removed 5 bases from V and 5 bases from J; junction bases left unmatched: 7. Germline-derived CDR1 and CDR2 are SEHNR and FQNEAQ (reference sequence). As DNA, the CDR3 is TGTGCCAGCAGCCGGGGACAGGTGTGGGAGACCCAGTACTTC. This gives the protein CASSRGQVWETQYF.

The J gene is TRBJ2-1, the V gene TRBV7-8; TRBD2 matches 8 bases. This CDR3 region has 16 residues. The V gene's germline CDR1 is SGHVS and CDR2 FQNEAQ. The V segment lost 6 bases and the J segment 2 bases; nucleotides outside the gene matches: 9. The CDR3 protein is CASRSLAGSAYNEQFF. Here the CDR3 DNA reads TGTGCCAGCAGGTCGTTAGCGGGGTCCGCCTACAATGAGCAGTTCTTC.